Listed below are T cell receptor beta chains from one sample, sequenced in a study of blood T cell repertoires in COVID-19. Clones were read by immunoSEQ multiplex PCR, and TCRdb kept only the in-frame ones, dropping some. The sample holds approximately 72,000 clones, approximately 85% seen once. The sequenced sample consisted of peripheral blood. The receptors were sampled from a woman aged 80 or over with active or convalescent COVID-19. CDR3s include the opening cysteine and the closing phenylalanine or tryptophan. The order of the fields is J gene, D gene, clone size, CDR3 length, V gene, CDR3 protein, CDR3 DNA. The D gene is left open where the match is weak. Some rows mark clone size as missing; the rest say once, few, many or name a class of expanded clone.

j_gene: TRBJ2-3
d_gene: TRBD2
abundance: few
len: 16
v_gene: TRBV7-2
CDR3aa: CASSLAPSGGSDTQYF
CDR3nt: TGTGCCAGCAGCTTAGCGCCTAGCGGGGGATCAGATACGCAGTATTTT

j_gene: TRBJ1-2
d_gene: TRBD1
abundance: once
len: 14
v_gene: TRBV25-1
CDR3aa: CASSESGTDGGYTF
CDR3nt: TGTGCCAGCAGTGAATCGGGGACAGATGGAGGCTACACCTTC

j_gene: TRBJ1-1
d_gene: .
abundance: .
len: 14
v_gene: TRBV4-3
CDR3aa: CASSLGGPPEEAFF
CDR3nt: TGCGCCAGCAGCCTAGGAGGGCCCCCGGAAGAAGCTTTCTTT

j_gene: TRBJ1-4
d_gene: .
abundance: .
len: 12
v_gene: TRBV5-4
CDR3aa: CASSLGSEELFF
CDR3nt: TGTGCCAGCAGCTTGGGGTCCGAGGAACTGTTTTTT

j_gene: TRBJ2-1
d_gene: .
abundance: .
len: 13
v_gene: TRBV11-3
CDR3aa: CASSLVSYNEQFF
CDR3nt: TGTGCCAGCAGCTTAGTCAGCTACAATGAGCAGTTCTTC

j_gene: TRBJ2-2
d_gene: .
abundance: .
len: 15
v_gene: TRBV5-1
CDR3aa: CAKTHCPGVTGELFF
CDR3nt: TGCGCAAAAACTCATTGTCCGGGGGTTACCGGGGAGCTGTTTTTT

j_gene: TRBJ2-2
d_gene: .
abundance: .
len: 15
v_gene: TRBV5-1
CDR3aa: CATKMGGPGSRELFF
CDR3nt: TGCGCCACCAAAATGGGGGGACCGGGCTCCAGGGAGCTGTTTTTT

j_gene: TRBJ2-1
d_gene: .
abundance: .
len: 16
v_gene: TRBV6-2/TRBV6-3
CDR3aa: CASSYEAEPVHNEQFF
CDR3nt: TGTGCCAGCAGTTACGAGGCGGAACCCGTACACAATGAGCAGTTCTTC

j_gene: TRBJ2-6
d_gene: TRBD1
abundance: .
len: 17
v_gene: TRBV27
CDR3aa: CASSYLQGRTGANVLTF
CDR3nt: TGTGCCAGCAGTTACCTACAGGGGAGAACTGGGGCCAACGTCCTGACTTTC

j_gene: TRBJ1-2
d_gene: TRBD1
abundance: .
len: 13
v_gene: TRBV29-1
CDR3aa: CSAFGGQGHGYTF
CDR3nt: TGCAGCGCCTTCGGTGGACAGGGCCATGGCTACACCTTC

j_gene: TRBJ2-7
d_gene: .
abundance: large
len: 12
v_gene: TRBV12-3/TRBV12-4
CDR3aa: CASSITTREQYF
CDR3nt: TGTGCCAGCAGTATAACCACGCGGGAGCAGTACTTC

j_gene: TRBJ1-2
d_gene: TRBD1
abundance: .
len: 15
v_gene: TRBV28
CDR3aa: CASSSPGQGAHGYTF
CDR3nt: TGTGCCAGCAGTTCCCCCGGACAGGGGGCCCATGGCTACACCTTC

j_gene: TRBJ2-1
d_gene: TRBD2
abundance: .
len: 18
v_gene: TRBV4-2
CDR3aa: CASSQEGAGAGVYNEQFF
CDR3nt: TGTGCCAGCAGCCAGGAGGGAGCTGGAGCGGGGGTATACAATGAGCAGTTCTTC

j_gene: TRBJ2-3
d_gene: .
abundance: .
len: 13
v_gene: TRBV19
CDR3aa: CASSLGLGNTQYF
CDR3nt: TGTGCCAGTAGTTTGGGACTGGGGAATACGCAGTATTTT

j_gene: TRBJ2-7
d_gene: TRBD2
abundance: .
len: 15
v_gene: TRBV19
CDR3aa: CASSIAVAGPYEQYF
CDR3nt: TGTGCCAGTAGTATAGCGGTAGCGGGGCCCTACGAGCAGTACTTC

j_gene: TRBJ1-1
d_gene: .
abundance: .
len: 14
v_gene: TRBV7-2
CDR3aa: CASSFQGTDTEAFF
CDR3nt: TGTGCCAGCAGCTTTCAGGGCACGGACACTGAAGCTTTCTTT

j_gene: TRBJ2-1
d_gene: TRBD2
abundance: .
len: 17
v_gene: TRBV9
CDR3aa: CASSVSLTTSGNNEQFF
CDR3nt: TGTGCCAGCAGCGTATCCCTAACGACTAGCGGGAACAATGAGCAGTTCTTC

j_gene: TRBJ2-3
d_gene: .
abundance: .
len: 14
v_gene: TRBV7-8
CDR3aa: CASSLATLADTQYF
CDR3nt: TGTGCCAGCAGCTTAGCGACCCTAGCGGATACGCAGTATTTT

j_gene: TRBJ1-5
d_gene: .
abundance: .
len: 14
v_gene: TRBV19
CDR3aa: CASSPQGLGQPQHF
CDR3nt: TGTGCCAGTAGCCCACAGGGTTTGGGTCAGCCCCAGCATTTT

j_gene: TRBJ2-2
d_gene: TRBD2
abundance: .
len: 15
v_gene: TRBV27
CDR3aa: CASSLLAGRTGELFF
CDR3nt: TGTGCCAGCAGTCTTTTAGCGGGGCGGACCGGGGAGCTGTTTTTT

j_gene: TRBJ2-1
d_gene: .
abundance: many
len: 15
v_gene: TRBV4-1
CDR3aa: CASSHRTGSRDEQFF
CDR3nt: TGCGCCAGCAGCCATCGAACAGGAAGCAGGGATGAGCAGTTCTTC

j_gene: TRBJ2-5
d_gene: TRBD2
abundance: .
len: 15
v_gene: TRBV7-2
CDR3aa: CASSSGLAALETQYF
CDR3nt: TGTGCCAGCAGCTCGGGACTAGCCGCGTTGGAGACCCAGTACTTC

j_gene: TRBJ1-5
d_gene: TRBD1
abundance: .
len: 16
v_gene: TRBV3-1/TRBV3-2
CDR3aa: CASSQNRDRGRKPQHF
CDR3nt: TGTGCCAGCAGCCAGAACCGGGACAGGGGGCGAAAGCCCCAGCATTTT

j_gene: TRBJ1-2
d_gene: .
abundance: .
len: 16
v_gene: TRBV6-5
CDR3aa: CASSYTGDQPNYGYTF
CDR3nt: TGTGCCAGCAGTTACACGGGGGACCAACCTAACTATGGCTACACCTTC

j_gene: TRBJ2-3
d_gene: TRBD2
abundance: once
len: 15
v_gene: TRBV7-2
CDR3aa: CASRLQAGGTDTQYF
CDR3nt: TGTGCCAGCAGATTGCAAGCGGGGGGGACAGATACGCAGTATTTT

j_gene: TRBJ2-7
d_gene: .
abundance: .
len: 15
v_gene: TRBV4-3
CDR3aa: CASSQTGHPPYEQYF
CDR3nt: TGCGCCAGCAGCCAGACAGGACACCCGCCCTACGAGCAGTACTTC

j_gene: TRBJ1-6
d_gene: .
abundance: .
len: 15
v_gene: TRBV13
CDR3aa: CASSLGGGYNSPLHF
CDR3nt: TGTGCCAGCAGCTTAGGGGGGGGGTATAATTCACCCCTCCACTTT

j_gene: TRBJ1-1
d_gene: .
abundance: .
len: 13
v_gene: TRBV11-2
CDR3aa: CASSSDRLTEAFF
CDR3nt: TGTGCCAGCAGCTCAGACAGGCTGACTGAAGCTTTCTTT

j_gene: TRBJ2-5
d_gene: TRBD2
abundance: .
len: 16
v_gene: TRBV9
CDR3aa: CASSLGSGGHQETQYF
CDR3nt: TGTGCCAGCAGCTTGGGTAGCGGGGGACACCAAGAGACCCAGTACTTC

j_gene: TRBJ1-5
d_gene: .
abundance: few
len: 14
v_gene: TRBV7-2
CDR3aa: CASSLGTINQPQHF
CDR3nt: TGTGCCAGCAGCTTAGGGACTATCAATCAGCCCCAGCATTTT

j_gene: TRBJ2-2
d_gene: .
abundance: .
len: 16
v_gene: TRBV11-2
CDR3aa: CASTPWGGAAAGELFF
CDR3nt: TGTGCCAGCACCCCTTGGGGGGGCGCCGCCGCCGGGGAGCTGTTTTTT

j_gene: TRBJ1-5
d_gene: .
abundance: .
len: 14
v_gene: TRBV10-3
CDR3aa: CAISGSDILAAQHF
CDR3nt: TGTGCCATCAGTGGATCGGACATCCTTGCAGCCCAGCATTTT

j_gene: TRBJ1-4
d_gene: TRBD1
abundance: .
len: 14
v_gene: TRBV29-1
CDR3aa: CSVTSRDRYEKLFF
CDR3nt: TGCAGCGTTACATCCCGGGACAGATATGAAAAACTGTTTTTT

j_gene: TRBJ2-5
d_gene: TRBD1
abundance: .
len: 16
v_gene: TRBV24-1
CDR3aa: CATSEGGTGGQETQYF
CDR3nt: TGTGCCACCAGTGAGGGTGGGACAGGGGGACAAGAGACCCAGTACTTC

j_gene: TRBJ1-4
d_gene: .
abundance: .
len: 16
v_gene: TRBV15
CDR3aa: CATSPGFYETNEKLFF
CDR3nt: TGTGCCACCAGCCCAGGGTTTTATGAAACTAATGAAAAACTGTTTTTT

j_gene: TRBJ1-4
d_gene: .
abundance: .
len: 11
v_gene: TRBV11-2
CDR3aa: CASSQGEKLFF
CDR3nt: TGTGCCAGCAGCCAGGGAGAAAAACTGTTTTTT

j_gene: TRBJ2-3
d_gene: TRBD2
abundance: .
len: 18
v_gene: TRBV4-2
CDR3aa: CASSQDLISGGASDTQYF
CDR3nt: TGTGCCAGCAGCCAAGATTTAATTAGCGGGGGGGCATCGGATACGCAGTATTTT

j_gene: TRBJ2-3
d_gene: TRBD2
abundance: .
len: 16
v_gene: TRBV18
CDR3aa: CASSPPGGRSTDTQYF
CDR3nt: TGTGCCAGCTCACCACCGGGAGGGAGGAGCACAGATACGCAGTATTTT

j_gene: TRBJ2-5
d_gene: TRBD2
abundance: .
len: 15
v_gene: TRBV3-1/TRBV3-2
CDR3aa: CASSQGGTSGGAGYF
CDR3nt: TGTGCCAGCAGCCAGGGAGGGACTAGCGGGGGGGCCGGGTACTTC

j_gene: TRBJ1-1
d_gene: TRBD1
abundance: .
len: 14
v_gene: TRBV19
CDR3aa: CASRTDRENTEAFF
CDR3nt: TGTGCCAGTAGAACTGACAGGGAGAACACTGAAGCTTTCTTT

j_gene: TRBJ1-2
d_gene: .
abundance: .
len: 15
v_gene: TRBV19
CDR3aa: CASSILGPTLYGYTF
CDR3nt: TGTGCCAGTAGTATCCTAGGCCCTACTTTGTATGGCTACACCTTC

j_gene: TRBJ1-3
d_gene: .
abundance: .
len: 14
v_gene: TRBV7-9
CDR3aa: CASRTGAAGNTIYF
CDR3nt: TGTGCCAGCAGGACGGGAGCAGCAGGAAACACCATATATTTT

j_gene: TRBJ1-2
d_gene: .
abundance: once
len: 12
v_gene: TRBV30
CDR3aa: CAWSSGVYGYTF
CDR3nt: TGTGCCTGGAGTTCAGGGGTCTATGGCTACACCTTC

j_gene: TRBJ1-2
d_gene: .
abundance: once
len: 16
v_gene: TRBV18
CDR3aa: CASSPPNGLVGDGYTF
CDR3nt: TGTGCCAGCTCACCACCAAACGGGCTCGTCGGGGATGGCTACACCTTC

j_gene: TRBJ2-4
d_gene: .
abundance: .
len: 16
v_gene: TRBV7-2
CDR3aa: CASSEDWMLAKNIQYF
CDR3nt: TGTGCCAGCAGCGAAGACTGGATGCTAGCCAAAAACATTCAGTACTTC

j_gene: TRBJ2-1
d_gene: .
abundance: few
len: 13
v_gene: TRBV7-9
CDR3aa: CASSLAGASEQFF
CDR3nt: TGTGCCAGCAGCTTAGCTGGGGCCAGCGAGCAGTTCTTC